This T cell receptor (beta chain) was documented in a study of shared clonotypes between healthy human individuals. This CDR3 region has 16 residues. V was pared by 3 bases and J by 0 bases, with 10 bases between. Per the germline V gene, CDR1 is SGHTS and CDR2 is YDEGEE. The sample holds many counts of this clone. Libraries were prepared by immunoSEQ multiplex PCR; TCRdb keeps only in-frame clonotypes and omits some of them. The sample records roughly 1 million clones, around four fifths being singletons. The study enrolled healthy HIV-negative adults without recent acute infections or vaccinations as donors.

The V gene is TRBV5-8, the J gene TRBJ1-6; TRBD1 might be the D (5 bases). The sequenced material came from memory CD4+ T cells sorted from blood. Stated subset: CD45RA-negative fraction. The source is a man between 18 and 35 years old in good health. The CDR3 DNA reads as TGTGCCAGCAGCTGGGACGGGAGCTCCTATAATTCACCCCTCCACTTT. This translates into CASSWDGSSYNSPLHF.